One and the same sample provided the 14 T cell receptor beta chains below, sequenced in a study of T cell responses to AZD1222 COVID-19 vaccine. The method was immunoSEQ multiplex PCR; TCRdb's version includes in-frame clones alone and lacks a portion of them. The sample lists tens of thousands of clones; 88% were seen once. The material sequenced was peripheral blood, taken on day 0 of AZD1222 vaccination. The receptors come from an adult in good health.

This clone was recorded once. The genes are TRBV11-2 and TRBJ2-7; D might be TRBD2 (7 bases). The CDR3 covers 15 residues. Germline assignment: CDR1 SGHAT and CDR2 FQNNGV. Deletions cut 2 bases from V and 5 bases from J, with 16 bases between. CDR3 coding DNA: TGTGCCAGCAGCTTACGGGGGGCCTCCCCGGACGAGCAGTACTTC. Its translation is CASSLRGASPDEQYF.

The J gene is TRBJ2-3, the V gene TRBV15; TRBD2 matches at 8 bases. V was pared by 5 bases and J by 2 bases, with 15 bases of the junction left unmatched. The CDR3 loop spans 18 amino acids. Germline values: CDR1 LNHNV, CDR2 YYDKDF (reference sequence). CDR3 coding DNA: TGTGCCACCAGCTTCCCACAGGGTAGCGGGGAACTCACAGATACGCAGTATTTT. It specifies CATSFPQGSGELTDTQYF.

The chain combines TRBV4-2 with TRBJ2-7; D is perhaps TRBD2 (7 bases). From germline, CDR1 is LGHNA and CDR2 YNFKEQ. This CDR3 region has 15 residues. The ends were cut back, 3 bases at V and 1 base at J, with 13 bases in the middle. The CDR3 protein is CASSHRGEGSYEQYF. The DNA of the CDR3 is TGTGCCAGCAGCCATAGGGGGGAGGGTTCCTACGAGCAGTACTTC.

The chain couples TRBV11-3 to TRBJ2-7; tentative D call: TRBD1 (6 bases). The CDR3 is made up of 13 amino acids. In germline, CDR1 is SGHNT, CDR2 YENEEA. The ends were cut back, 8 bases at V and 3 bases at J, with 14 bases in the middle. As DNA, the CDR3 is TGTGCCAGCGGCAGACAGGAGCTCTACGAGCAGTACTTC. Protein sequence: CASGRQELYEQYF.

By share, this clone ranks as medium-sized. This chain links TRBV6-4 with TRBJ2-1, with D uncertain. Germline loops: CDR1 MRHNA, CDR2 SNTAGT. V was clipped by 3 bases and J by 9 bases, with 12 bases between them. This CDR3 has 13 amino acids. Here the CDR3 reads CASSEMARSEQFF. CDR3 sequence (DNA): TGTGCCAGCAGTGAGATGGCGAGGAGTGAGCAGTTCTTC.

The chain has TRBV7-2 and TRBJ1-2, with D possibly TRBD1 on 6 matching bases. Trimming shortened V by 1 base and J by 7 bases, and 22 bases separated the two germline ends. In germline, CDR1 is SGHTA, CDR2 FQGNSA. The CDR3 has 17 amino acids. CDR3 bases: TGTGCCAGCAGCTTAGATTATATGGGGGCAGAAAGAGGTGGCTACACCTTC. It encodes CASSLDYMGAERGGYTF.

The CDR3 DNA follows: TGTGCCAGCAGCTTAACGGGGACTAGCACAGATACGCAGTATTTT. This sequence encodes CASSLTGTSTDTQYF. The chain couples TRBV7-3 to TRBJ2-3; D possibly corresponds to TRBD2 (6 bases). Germline CDR1 and CDR2: SGHTA and FQGTGA. The V gene lost 0 bases and the J gene lost 0 bases, with 7 bases spanning the gap. The CDR3 spans 15 residues.

The chain recombines TRBV27 with TRBJ1-2, with 8 bases fitting TRBD1. V lost 6 bases and J lost 1; bases outside the gene matches: 10. The CDR3 consists of 16 residues. Germline CDR1 is MNHEY and CDR2 is SMNVEV (reference sequence). DNA of the CDR3: TGTGCCAGCAGCCCCCGGGACAGGTGGGGTAACTATGGCTACACCTTC. Translation: CASSPRDRWGNYGYTF.

The chain employs TRBV15 and TRBJ1-5; the D gene is possibly TRBD1 (6 bases). Per the germline V gene, CDR1 is LNHNV and CDR2 is YYDKDF (reference sequence). Trimming removed 3 bases from V and 9 bases from J, with 12 bases in between. The CDR3 has 13 residues. DNA of the CDR3: TGTGCCACCAGCAGTACAGGGCTTCGGCCCCAGCATTTT. This translates into CATSSTGLRPQHF.

This chain links TRBV27 with TRBJ1-4; 9 nucleotides line up with TRBD1. CDR1 is MNHEY and CDR2 is SMNVEV in the germline V gene (reference sequence). This CDR3 spans 15 amino acids. V was clipped by 5 bases and J by 5 bases; unmatched bases: 6. CDR3 sequence: CASSPGQGWNEKLFF. CDR3 DNA: TGTGCCAGCAGTCCGGGACAGGGATGGAATGAAAAACTGTTTTTT.

The chain has TRBV4-1 and TRBJ2-1; D uncertain. Germline assignment: CDR1 MGHRA and CDR2 YSYEKL. CDR3 length: 11 amino acids. Trimming stripped 10 bases from V and 5 bases from J, with 9 bases between. As DNA, the CDR3 is TGCGCCACTAGTGGTGACAATGAGCAGTTCTTC. This translates into CATSGDNEQFF.

This chain connects TRBV19 to TRBJ2-5, with TRBD2 matching 9 bases. Germline-derived CDR1 and CDR2 are LNHDA and SQIVND (reference sequence). J lost 5 bases, V lost 8 bases, and 6 bases had no gene match. The CDR3 covers 13 residues. The CDR3 is CASGGRDSETQYF. The CDR3 DNA sequence: TGTGCCAGTGGCGGGAGGGACTCGGAGACCCAGTACTTC.

The chain uses TRBV7-2 and TRBJ2-5, with a weak D call TRBD2 (6 bases). The V gene's germline CDR1 is SGHTA and CDR2 FQGNSA. The CDR3 loop spans 15 amino acids. V lost 7 bases and J 2 bases, leaving 17 bases between the germline ends. The CDR3 nucleotides are TGTGCCAGCACCTTGGGGGGTCCAAAACAAGAGACCCAGTACTTC. This encodes CASTLGGPKQETQYF.

V and J are TRBV10-3 and TRBJ2-3, with D possibly TRBD2 on 5 matching bases. Trimming removed 7 bases from V and 1 base from J, with 12 bases in between. Germline V gene sequence: CDR1 ENHRY, CDR2 SYGVKD. This CDR3 has 14 amino acids. CDR3 coding DNA: TGTGCCATCAAATCCCGGGGAGGCACAGATACGCAGTATTTT. It yields the protein CAIKSRGGTDTQYF.